The entry that follows covers one TCR beta chain sequence. What it binds is unknown. This specimen belongs to a study of T cells in localized non-small cell lung cancer. The study's findings and limits: Among the top 100 tumor clones, a median approximately 55 appeared in adjacent lung. Higher blood T cell density tracked longer overall survival. Because only a single region of the tumor was sequenced, heterogeneity remains possible. Uninvolved neighboring lung showed the greatest T cell clonality, exceeding tumor.

Germline V CDR1 and CDR2: MNHGY, SAAAGT. The CDR3 loop spans 13 amino acids. The ends were cut back, 6 bases at V and 1 base at J, with 6 bases in the middle. Here immunoSEQ multiplex PCR was the method, and the copy in TCRdb shows in-frame clones only, minus some. The table records 7,500 to 10,000 clones, approximately 44% of them present only once. The source material was lymph node tissue, sampled before any cancer treatment. V gene TRBV6-8 combines with J gene TRBJ2-2; no clear D gene. The receptor comes from a woman aged 40 to 75 with stage I lung adenocarcinoma. The CDR3 DNA sequence: TGTGCCAGCAGCCCGAGGAACACCGGGGAGCTGTTTTTT. Its translation is CASSPRNTGELFF.